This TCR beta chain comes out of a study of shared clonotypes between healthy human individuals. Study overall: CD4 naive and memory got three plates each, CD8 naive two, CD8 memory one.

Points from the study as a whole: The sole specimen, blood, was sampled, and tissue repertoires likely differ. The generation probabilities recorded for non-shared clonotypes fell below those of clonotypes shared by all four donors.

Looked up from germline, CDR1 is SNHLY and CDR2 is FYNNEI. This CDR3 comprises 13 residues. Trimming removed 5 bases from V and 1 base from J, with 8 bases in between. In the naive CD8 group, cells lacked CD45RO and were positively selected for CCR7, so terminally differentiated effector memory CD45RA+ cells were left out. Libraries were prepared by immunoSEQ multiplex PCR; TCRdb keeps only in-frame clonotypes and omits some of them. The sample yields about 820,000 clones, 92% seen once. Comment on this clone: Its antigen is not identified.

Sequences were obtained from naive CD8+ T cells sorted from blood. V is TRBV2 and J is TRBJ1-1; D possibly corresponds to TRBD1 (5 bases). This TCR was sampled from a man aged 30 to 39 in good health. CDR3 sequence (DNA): TGTGCCAGCAGTCCCGGGGCGAACACTGAAGCTTTCTTT. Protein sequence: CASSPGANTEAFF.